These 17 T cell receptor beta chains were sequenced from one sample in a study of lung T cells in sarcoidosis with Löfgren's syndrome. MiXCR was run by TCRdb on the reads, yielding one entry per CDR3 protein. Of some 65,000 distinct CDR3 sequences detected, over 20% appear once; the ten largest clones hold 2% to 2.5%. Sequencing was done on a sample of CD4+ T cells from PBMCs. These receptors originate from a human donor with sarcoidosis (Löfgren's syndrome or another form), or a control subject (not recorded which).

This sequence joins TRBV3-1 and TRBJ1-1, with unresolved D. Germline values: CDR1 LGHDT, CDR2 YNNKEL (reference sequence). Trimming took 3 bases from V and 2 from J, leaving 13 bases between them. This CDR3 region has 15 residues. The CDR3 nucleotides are TGTGCCAGCAGCCACCAGGTCAGCTTTAACACTGAAGCTTTCTTT. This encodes CASSHQVSFNTEAFF. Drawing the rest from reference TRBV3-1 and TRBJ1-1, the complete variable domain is DTAVSQTPKYLVTQMGNDKSIKCEQNLGHDTMYWYKQDSKKFLKIMFSYNNKELIINETVPNRFSPKSPDKAHLNLHINSLELGDSAVYFCASSHQVSFNTEAFFGQGTRLTVV.

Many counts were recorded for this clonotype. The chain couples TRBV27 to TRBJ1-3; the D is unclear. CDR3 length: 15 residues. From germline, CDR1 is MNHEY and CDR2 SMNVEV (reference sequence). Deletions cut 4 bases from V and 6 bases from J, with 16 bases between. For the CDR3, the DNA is TGTGCCAGCAGTTCCCTCGGTGGGCGGAAAAACACCATATATTTT. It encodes CASSSLGGRKNTIYF.

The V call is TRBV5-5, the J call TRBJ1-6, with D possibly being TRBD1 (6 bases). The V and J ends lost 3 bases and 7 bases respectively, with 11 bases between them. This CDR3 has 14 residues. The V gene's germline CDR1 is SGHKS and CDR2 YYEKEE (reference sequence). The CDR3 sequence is CASSSTGSNSPLHF. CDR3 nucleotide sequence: TGTGCCAGCAGCTCGACAGGTTCCAATTCACCCCTCCACTTT.

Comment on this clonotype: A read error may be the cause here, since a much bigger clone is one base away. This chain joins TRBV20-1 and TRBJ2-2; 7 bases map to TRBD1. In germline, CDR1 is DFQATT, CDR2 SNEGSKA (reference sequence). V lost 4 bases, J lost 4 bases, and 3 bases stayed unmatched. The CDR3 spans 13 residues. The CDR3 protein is CSAKGTVTGELFF. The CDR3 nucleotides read TGCAGTGCTAAGGGGACAGTCACCGGGGAGCTGTTTTTT.

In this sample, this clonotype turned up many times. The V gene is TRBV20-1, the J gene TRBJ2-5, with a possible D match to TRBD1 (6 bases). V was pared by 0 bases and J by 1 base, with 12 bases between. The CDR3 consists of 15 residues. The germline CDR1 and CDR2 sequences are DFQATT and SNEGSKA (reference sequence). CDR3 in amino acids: CSARDGTHTQETQYF. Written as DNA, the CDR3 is TGCAGTGCTAGAGATGGGACACACACCCAAGAGACCCAGTACTTC.

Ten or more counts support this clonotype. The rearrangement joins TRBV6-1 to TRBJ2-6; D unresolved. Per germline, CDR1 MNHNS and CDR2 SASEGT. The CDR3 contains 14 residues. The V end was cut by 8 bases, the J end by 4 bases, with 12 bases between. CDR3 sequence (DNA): TGTGCCAGCCGCGCGCCGGCCGGGGCCAACGTCCTGACTTTC. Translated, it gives CASRAPAGANVLTF.

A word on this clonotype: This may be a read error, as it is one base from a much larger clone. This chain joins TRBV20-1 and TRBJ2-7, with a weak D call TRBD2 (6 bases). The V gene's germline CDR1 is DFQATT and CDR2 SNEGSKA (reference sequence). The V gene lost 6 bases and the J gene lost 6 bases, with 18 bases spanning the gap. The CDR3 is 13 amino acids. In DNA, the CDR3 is TGCAGTGCGGCGGCTAGCGCAGGGCGCGAGCAGTACTTC. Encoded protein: CSAAASAGREQYF.

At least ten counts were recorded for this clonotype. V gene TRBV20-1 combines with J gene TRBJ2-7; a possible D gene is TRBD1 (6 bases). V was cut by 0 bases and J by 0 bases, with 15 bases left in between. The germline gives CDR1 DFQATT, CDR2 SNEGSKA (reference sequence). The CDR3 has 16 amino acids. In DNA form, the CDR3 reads TGCAGTGCTAGAGATACAGGGACGACCGTCTCCTACGAGCAGTACGTC. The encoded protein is CSARDTGTTVSYEQYV.

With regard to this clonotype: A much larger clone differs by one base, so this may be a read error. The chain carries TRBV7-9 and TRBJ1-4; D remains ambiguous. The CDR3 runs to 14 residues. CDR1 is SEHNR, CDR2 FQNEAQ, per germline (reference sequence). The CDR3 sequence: CASGLAGLNEKLFF. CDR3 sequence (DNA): TGTGCCAGCGGCTTGGCCGGTCTAAATGAAAAACTGTTTTTT.

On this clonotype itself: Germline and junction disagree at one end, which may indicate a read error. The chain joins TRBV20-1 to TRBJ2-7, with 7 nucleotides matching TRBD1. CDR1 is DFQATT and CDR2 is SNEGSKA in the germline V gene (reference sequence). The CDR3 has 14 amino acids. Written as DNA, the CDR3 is TGCAGTGCTCGCTACAGGGACAGCGACTACGAGCAGCACTTC. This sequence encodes CSARYRDSDYEQHF.

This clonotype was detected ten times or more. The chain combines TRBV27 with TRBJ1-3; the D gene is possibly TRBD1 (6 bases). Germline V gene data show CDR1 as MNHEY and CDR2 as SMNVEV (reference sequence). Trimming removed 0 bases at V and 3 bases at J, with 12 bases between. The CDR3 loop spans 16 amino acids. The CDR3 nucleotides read TGTGCCAGCAGTTTATCGCCCTACAGGGATGGAAACACCATATATTTT. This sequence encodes CASSLSPYRDGNTIYF.

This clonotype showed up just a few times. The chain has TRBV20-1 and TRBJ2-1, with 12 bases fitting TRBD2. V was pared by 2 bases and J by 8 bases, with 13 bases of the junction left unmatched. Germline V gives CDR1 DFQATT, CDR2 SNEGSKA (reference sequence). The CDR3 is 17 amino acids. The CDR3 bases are TGCAGTGCTAGACTAGCGGGAGGGCCCCTATATTGGGATGAGCAGTTCTTC. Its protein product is CSARLAGGPLYWDEQFF.

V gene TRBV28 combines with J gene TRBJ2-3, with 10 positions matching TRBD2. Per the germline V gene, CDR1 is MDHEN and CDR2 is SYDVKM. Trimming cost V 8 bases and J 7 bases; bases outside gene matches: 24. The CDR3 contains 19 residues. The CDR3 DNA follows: TGTGCCAGCCAAGGATCCTCTCCCTTAGCGGGAGGCCTATGGTATACGCAGTATTTT. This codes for CASQGSSPLAGGLWYTQYF. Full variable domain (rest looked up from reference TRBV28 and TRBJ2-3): DVKVTQSSRYLVKRTGEKVFLECVQDMDHENMFWYRQDPGLGLRLIYFSYDVKMKEKGDIPEGYSVSREKKERFSLILESASTNQTSMYLCASQGSSPLAGGLWYTQYFGPGTRLTVL.

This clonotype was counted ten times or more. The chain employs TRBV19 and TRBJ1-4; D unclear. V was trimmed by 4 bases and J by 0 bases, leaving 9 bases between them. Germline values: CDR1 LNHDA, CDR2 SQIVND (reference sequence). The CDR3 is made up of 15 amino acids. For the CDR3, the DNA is TGTGCCAGTAGTAGCCAGGATGCAACTAATGAAAAACTGTTTTTT. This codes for CASSSQDATNEKLFF.

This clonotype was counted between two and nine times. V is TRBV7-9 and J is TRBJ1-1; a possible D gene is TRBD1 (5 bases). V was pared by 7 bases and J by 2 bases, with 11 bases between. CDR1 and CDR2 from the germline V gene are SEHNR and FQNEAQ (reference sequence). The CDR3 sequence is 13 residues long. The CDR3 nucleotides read TGTGCCAGCACCCTTGGACAAAACACTGAAGCTTTCTTT. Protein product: CASTLGQNTEAFF. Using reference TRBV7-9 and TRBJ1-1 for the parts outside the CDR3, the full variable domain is DTGVSQNPRHKITKRGQNVTFRCDPISEHNRLYWYRQTLGQGPEFLTYFQNEAQLEKSRLLSDRFSAERPKGSFSTLEIQRTEQGDSAMYLCASTLGQNTEAFFGQGTRLTVV.

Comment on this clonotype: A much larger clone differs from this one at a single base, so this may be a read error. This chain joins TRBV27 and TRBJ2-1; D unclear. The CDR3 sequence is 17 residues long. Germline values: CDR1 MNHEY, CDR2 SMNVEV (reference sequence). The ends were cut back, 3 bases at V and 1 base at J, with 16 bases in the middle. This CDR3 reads CASSFPGQSVSYNEQFF. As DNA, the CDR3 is TGTGCCAGCAGTTTCCCCGGCCAGTCGGTATCCTACAATGAGCAGTTCTTC.

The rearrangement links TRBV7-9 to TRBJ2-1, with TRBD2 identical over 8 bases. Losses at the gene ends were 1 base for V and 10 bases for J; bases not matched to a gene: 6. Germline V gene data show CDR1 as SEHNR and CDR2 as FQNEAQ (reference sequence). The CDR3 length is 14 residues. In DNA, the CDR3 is TGTGCCAGCAGCTTAGGCGGGGGGAGCGGCGAGCAGTTCTTC. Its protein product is CASSLGGGSGEQFF.